The rows below give T cell receptor beta chains drawn from one sample of a study of blood T cells in healthy people across ages. TCRdb analysed the 5' RACE reads with MiXCR anew, one entry per CDR3 protein. The sample lists hundreds of thousands of distinct CDR3 sequences, roughly 20% occurring once. Sequencing was performed on blood. The receptors stem from a man between 70 and 80 years old in good health. CDR3s include the opening cysteine and the closing phenylalanine or tryptophan. Not every row has a clone size; where given, it reads once, few, many or a size class.

v_call	j_call	clone_size	cdr3_aa
TRBV4-1	TRBJ2-1	few	CASSQGTLSYNEQFF
TRBV3-1	TRBJ1-1	NA	CASSQAAGSEAFF
TRBV9	TRBJ1-2	NA	CASSGTGNGYTF
TRBV3-1	TRBJ1-2	NA	CASSPTAGTYGYTF
TRBV5-1	TRBJ2-2	few	CASSYGLAGSTGELFF
TRBV19	TRBJ2-3	once	CASSISPGGSTDTQYF
TRBV19	TRBJ2-1	few	CASRQQGAAGDDNEQFF
TRBV7-2	TRBJ2-5	many	CASSLNAGGRETQYF
TRBV28	TRBJ1-1	many	CASSLTVNTEAFF
TRBV2	TRBJ2-5	few	CASSRLDKETQYF
TRBV3-1	TRBJ1-1	few	CASSQELFGGRVVFF
TRBV4-1	NA	NA	CASSQVAGVVNEQFF
TRBV6-1	TRBJ1-1	NA	CASMRGPEAFF
TRBV5-1	TRBJ1-4	NA	CASSSSGISNEKLFF
TRBV20-1	TRBJ2-3	once	CSAPTGTFTDTQYF
TRBV10-3	TRBJ2-7	few	CAISGQGKRSYEQYF
TRBV20-1	TRBJ2-5	few	CSAATMTGKRGETQYF
TRBV6-5	TRBJ2-5	once	CASNSQGGGETQYF
TRBV14	TRBJ2-1	many	CASSQDGRAYNEQFF
TRBV7-3	NA	NA	CASSSSESSYNEQFF
TRBV7-8	TRBJ1-5	many	CASSFAVNSNQPQHF
TRBV6-1	TRBJ2-3	NA	CASSTGIAGNTDTQYF
TRBV6-1	TRBJ1-3	few	CASRSRDGVSGNTIYF
TRBV7-2	TRBJ2-2	NA	CASSLEGHTGELFF
TRBV28	NA	few	CASSPPGTVAYEQYF
TRBV20-1	TRBJ2-2	many	CSARQGARGLTGELFF
TRBV10-3	TRBJ1-1	few	CAISDSHTDTEAFF
TRBV20-1	TRBJ1-4	NA	CSASGTHGEKLFF
TRBV10-3	TRBJ1-4	NA	CAISESQGQGFNEKLFF
TRBV6-5	TRBJ2-4	NA	CASRPGIQNIQYF
TRBV4-3	TRBJ2-5	few	CASSQAPSVAETQCF
TRBV20-1	TRBJ1-1	few	CSASQDRDTEAFF
TRBV6-5	TRBJ2-1	few	CASSGTGENYNEQFF
TRBV9	TRBJ2-5	many	CASSLTASGRETQYF